These T cell receptor beta chains were read from a single sample in a study of T cell responses to AZD1222 COVID-19 vaccine. Data came from immunoSEQ multiplex PCR; TCRdb stores just in-frame clones and leaves some out. This sample yields 160,000 or so clones, of which 91% are seen a single time; around 2% belongs to the top ten. The input for sequencing was peripheral blood, taken on day 0 of AZD1222 vaccination. Receptors originate from an adult in good health. Each CDR3 is given with its conserved first and last residue. D genes are given only for firm matches. Size is stated for part of the rows, as once, few or many counts, or as a class when the clone is expanded.

NA	TRBJ2-7	NA	TRBV10-2	CATQDGVSYEQYF	TGCGCCACCCAAGACGGGGTTTCCTACGAGCAGTACTTC
NA	TRBJ1-3	NA	TRBV24-1	CATSDLGDQGRENTIYF	TGTGCCACCAGTGATTTGGGGGATCAGGGGAGGGAAAACACCATATATTTT
NA	TRBJ2-5	TRBD2	TRBV9	CASSVTSGRGRETQYF	TGTGCCAGCAGCGTGACTAGCGGGAGAGGGCGAGAGACCCAGTACTTC
NA	TRBJ1-1	NA	TRBV2	CATTPGDTEAFF	TGTGCCACCACCCCAGGGGACACTGAAGCTTTCTTT
NA	TRBJ1-2	NA	TRBV5-4	CASSLAGEGDNYGYTF	TGTGCCAGCAGCTTGGCAGGGGAGGGGGATAACTATGGCTACACCTTC
NA	TRBJ1-6	NA	TRBV4-1	CASSQVNTRGANSPLHF	TGCGCCAGCAGCCAAGTTAACACCAGAGGAGCGAATTCACCCCTCCACTTT
NA	TRBJ2-1	NA	TRBV11-3	CASSLGDNEQFF	TGTGCCAGCAGCTTAGGTGACAATGAGCAGTTCTTC
few	TRBJ2-7	NA	TRBV5-1	CASSSEAGTALNEQYF	TGCGCCAGCAGCTCGGAGGCAGGGACGGCTCTGAACGAGCAGTACTTC
NA	TRBJ2-7	NA	TRBV28	CASSKGGKEYF	TGTGCCAGCAGTAAAGGGGGTAAGGAGTACTTC
NA	TRBJ2-7	NA	TRBV28	CASSPRTALGEQYF	TGTGCCAGCAGTCCCCGGACAGCCTTGGGCGAGCAGTACTTC
NA	TRBJ2-1	TRBD2	TRBV24-1	CATGAASGDGEQFF	TGTGCCACCGGGGCGGCTAGCGGGGACGGTGAGCAGTTCTTC
NA	TRBJ1-1	NA	TRBV29-1	CSVVRFGTEAFF	TGCAGCGTTGTTAGGTTCGGAACTGAAGCTTTCTTT
NA	TRBJ1-1	NA	TRBV5-4	CASSEGPVMNTEAFF	TGTGCCAGCAGCGAAGGGCCAGTTATGAACACTGAAGCTTTCTTT
NA	TRBJ1-2	NA	TRBV30	CAWSVGGGYTF	TGTGCCTGGAGTGTAGGGGGTGGCTACACCTTC
NA	TRBJ2-5	NA	TRBV6-5	CASASSLGETQYF	TGTGCCAGCGCTAGCTCTCTGGGAGAGACCCAGTACTTC
NA	TRBJ1-1	NA	TRBV6-5	CASSQEQTAREAFF	TGTGCCAGCAGCCAGGAGCAGACCGCCCGAGAAGCTTTCTTT
NA	TRBJ2-1	TRBD2	TRBV6-8	CASINLHDRWTSGRNSYNEQFF	TGTGCCAGCATTAACTTACACGACCGTTGGACTAGCGGACGGAACTCCTACAATGAGCAGTTCTTC
NA	TRBJ1-2	NA	TRBV6-5	CASSTTVGSTGYTF	TGTGCCAGCAGCACTACGGTAGGGTCTACGGGCTACACCTTC
NA	TRBJ1-2	TRBD1	TRBV6-1	CASSEAGVGGGGSYGYTF	TGTGCCAGCAGTGAAGCCGGGGTAGGAGGGGGCGGGAGCTATGGCTACACCTTC
NA	TRBJ1-2	NA	TRBV2	CASSEGGLYGYTF	TGTGCCAGCAGTGAAGGGGGGCTATATGGCTACACCTTC
NA	TRBJ1-3	NA	TRBV5-1	CASSRDSRGSGNTIYF	TGCGCCAGCAGCAGGGACTCTCGGGGCTCTGGAAACACCATATATTTT
NA	TRBJ1-5	NA	TRBV7-6	CASSRISNQPQHF	TGTGCCAGCAGCCGTATTAGCAATCAGCCCCAGCATTTT
NA	TRBJ1-1	NA	TRBV25-1	CASSGHTEAFF	TGTGCCAGCAGTGGGCACACTGAAGCTTTCTTT
NA	TRBJ1-6	NA	TRBV3-1/TRBV3-2	CASSQDMSANSPLHF	TGTGCCAGCAGCCAAGATATGTCAGCAAATTCACCCCTCCACTTT
NA	TRBJ1-2	NA	TRBV5-1	CASSLGPVTYNYGYTF	TGCGCCAGCAGCTTGGGGCCCGTAACTTATAACTATGGCTACACCTTC
NA	TRBJ1-6	NA	TRBV18	CASSPQTKDSPLHF	TGTGCCAGCTCACCACAAACTAAGGATTCACCCCTCCACTTT
NA	TRBJ2-7	NA	TRBV9	CASSVGYEQYF	TGTGCCAGCAGCGTAGGCTACGAGCAGTACTTC
NA	TRBJ2-4	NA	TRBV7-9	CASSSSLGAQNIQYF	TGTGCCAGCAGCAGCTCGCTGGGCGCCCAAAACATTCAGTACTTC
NA	TRBJ1-1	NA	TRBV2	CASGSRPFEAFF	TGTGCCAGCGGTTCAAGGCCATTTGAAGCTTTCTTT
NA	TRBJ1-3	NA	TRBV7-8	CASTRAGLGNTIYF	TGTGCCAGCACGAGGGCCGGTCTTGGAAACACCATATATTTT
NA	TRBJ2-3	NA	TRBV28	CASTKGRPDTQYF	TGTGCCAGCACAAAGGGACGTCCAGATACGCAGTATTTT
NA	TRBJ1-2	NA	TRBV19	CASSIDWQGGYTF	TGTGCCAGTAGTATAGATTGGCAGGGTGGCTACACCTTC
NA	TRBJ2-7	NA	TRBV2	CASSTDEAGEQYF	TGTGCCAGCTCGACGGATGAGGCCGGGGAGCAGTACTTC
NA	TRBJ2-7	TRBD2	TRBV7-2	CASSPFGLAGTYEQYF	TGTGCCAGCAGCCCCTTCGGGCTAGCGGGTACCTACGAGCAGTACTTC
NA	TRBJ2-1	TRBD2	TRBV18	CASSPFASGAWNEQFF	TGTGCCAGCTCACCCTTCGCTAGCGGGGCCTGGAATGAGCAGTTCTTC
NA	TRBJ1-4	NA	TRBV28	CASSTRVGQRVEKLFF	TGTGCCAGCAGTACTCGAGTGGGGCAAAGGGTCGAAAAACTGTTTTTT
NA	TRBJ1-1	NA	TRBV27	CASSLAGTTEAFF	TGTGCCAGCAGTTTGGCCGGGACCACTGAAGCTTTCTTT
NA	TRBJ2-3	NA	TRBV23-1	CASSQRGRTDTQYF	TGCGCCAGCAGTCAACGGGGTCGCACAGATACGCAGTATTTT
NA	TRBJ1-2	NA	TRBV12-3/TRBV12-4	CASSLSNYYGYTF	TGTGCCAGCAGTCTTTCTAATTACTATGGCTACACCTTC